A selection of T cell receptor beta chains follows, all from one sample in a study of cytotoxic CD8 clonotypes in ibrutinib-treated CLL. Clones were read by immunoSEQ multiplex PCR, and TCRdb kept only the in-frame ones, dropping some. The table shows fewer than 45,000 clones, with about three quarters occurring only once. Sequences were derived from PBMCs, sampled at disease progression, from a patient treated with ibrutinib. These receptors all stem from a human donor with chronic lymphocytic leukemia. The CDR3 runs from the conserved cysteine through the conserved F or W. The order of the fields is V gene, D gene, clone size, CDR3 length, J gene, CDR3 protein, CDR3 DNA. The D gene is left open where the match is weak. For some rows the clone size is stated as once, few or many, or as a class when expanded; others skip it.

TRBV7-9	TRBD2	NA	16	TRBJ2-3	CASSWEGRDNTDTQYF	TGTGCCAGCAGTTGGGAGGGCAGGGATAACACAGATACGCAGTATTTT
TRBV9	NA	NA	16	TRBJ2-3	CASSPVPSTRTDTQYF	TGTGCCAGCAGCCCCGTCCCTAGCACTCGCACAGATACGCAGTATTTT
TRBV4-2	TRBD2	few	16	TRBJ2-1	CASSQGWTSGYNEQFF	TGTGCCAGCAGCCAAGGGTGGACTAGCGGGTACAATGAGCAGTTCTTC
TRBV5-1	NA	NA	14	TRBJ2-6	CASSLSTGANVLTF	TGCGCCAGCAGCTTATCTACTGGGGCCAACGTCCTGACTTTC
TRBV30	NA	NA	11	TRBJ2-3	CAWSRRGRAYF	TGTGCCTGGAGTCGACGGGGGCGTGCGTATTTT
TRBV6-1	NA	large	13	TRBJ1-5	CASSEVVGQPQHF	TGTGCCAGCAGTGAAGTCGTGGGTCAGCCCCAGCATTTT
TRBV19	TRBD1	NA	12	TRBJ1-1	CASRGQDSGAFF	TGTGCCAGCCGCGGACAGGACTCAGGGGCTTTCTTT
TRBV5-1	NA	NA	13	TRBJ2-5	CASTASPQETQYF	TGCGCCAGCACCGCGTCCCCTCAAGAGACCCAGTACTTC
TRBV30	NA	few	11	TRBJ1-2	CAWSGGYGYTF	TGTGCCTGGAGTGGAGGTTATGGCTACACCTTC
TRBV14	NA	few	16	TRBJ2-5	CASSQHRVLYQETQYF	TGTGCCAGCAGCCAACACAGGGTCTTGTACCAAGAGACCCAGTACTTC